This TCR beta chain came from a study of blood T cells in healthy people across ages. This clonotype was counted between two and nine times. Its target is unknown. Alongside a J-beta primer mix, a sample-barcoded 5' primer served in a second PCR lasting roughly 7 to 11 cycles. TCRdb re-derived calls from the 5' RACE reads in MiXCR, one entry per CDR3 protein. The sample records approximately 780,000 distinct CDR3 sequences, roughly 26% being singletons. Study-wide findings and caveats: Naive CD4+ cells and diversity were both higher in long-lived donors than in aged donors.

The CDR3 is 15 residues long. The germline CDR1 and CDR2 sequences are MNHNY and SVGAGI (reference sequence). These same records also appear under a second study, on T cells of mothers and their children. This second report adds: About 6 children, together with their three healthy Caucasian mothers, made up the donors. Whether pairs are related or unrelated, thymic selection shapes their TCR recombination output in much the same way.

The sequence came from a boy aged 5-17 years in good health. The specimen was blood. The rearrangement links TRBV6-6 to TRBJ2-5; maybe TRBD1 (5 bases). The closer fit of TRBJ2-1 to the DNA end suggests the J call may be wrong. CDR3 loop: CASSYSSRVPNEQFF. The CDR3 DNA sequence: TGTGCCAGCAGTTACTCGTCCAGGGTCCCCAATGAGCAGTTCTTC.